The 27 T cell receptor beta chains presented below share a single source sample, sequenced in a study of early T cells in non-severe SARS-CoV-2 infection. One entry per CDR3 protein results from TCRdb running MiXCR on the 5' RACE reads. Among about 22,000 distinct CDR3 sequences, 4.7% were seen once, and the ten largest hold roughly 16%. The sample consisted of whole blood. The receptors here all came from an adult who was a healthcare worker with PCR-confirmed SARS-CoV-2 infection or an uninfected control (not recorded which).

This clonotype was counted at least ten times. This chain connects TRBV5-1 to TRBJ1-2; D might be TRBD1 (5 bases). Germline CDR1 reads SGHRS; CDR2 reads YFSETQ. The CDR3 sequence is 15 residues long. The V gene lost 0 bases and the J gene lost 4 bases, with 13 bases spanning the gap. CDR3: CASSLDNQGGYGYTF. CDR3 nucleotide sequence: TGCGCCAGCAGCTTGGATAACCAGGGCGGCTATGGCTACACCTTC. The full variable domain, completed using reference TRBV5-1 and TRBJ1-2, is KAGVTQTPRYLIKTRGQQVTLSCSPISGHRSVSWYQQTPGQGLQFLFEYFSETQRNKGNFPGRFSGRQFSNSRSEMNVSTLELGDSALYLCASSLDNQGGYGYTFGSGTRLTVV.

This clonotype has a count of ten or more. The DNA for the CDR3 is TGTGCCAGCAACGGAAGGGGAAATCAGCCCCAGCATTTT. This gives the protein CASNGRGNQPQHF. The chain combines TRBV6-2 or TRBV6-3 with TRBJ1-5, with a possible D match to TRBD1 (5 bases). V gave up 7 bases and J gave up 4 bases, with 11 bases separating them. Germline CDR1 reads MNHEY; CDR2 reads SVGEGT. The CDR3 is 13 amino acids.

This clonotype was seen a few times. The chain has TRBV7-6 and TRBJ2-6, with D hard to call. From germline, CDR1 is SGHVS and CDR2 FNYEAQ. The CDR3 spans 14 residues. The V end was cut by 5 bases, the J end by 4 bases, with 9 bases between. CDR3 nucleotides: TGTGCCAGCAGCCTCCCGACAGGGGCCAACGTCCTGACTTTC. Its translation: CASSLPTGANVLTF.

This clonotype has only a few counts. The chain combines TRBV2 with TRBJ2-2; D is ambiguous. Trimming cost V 1 base and J 1 base, with 10 bases left between them. The V gene's germline CDR1 is SNHLY and CDR2 FYNNEI. CDR3 length: 16 residues. For the CDR3, the DNA is TGTGCCAGCAGTGAAGAGGGCAGATGGAACACCGGGGAGCTGTTTTTT. It encodes CASSEEGRWNTGELFF.

In its sample, this clonotype was seen a few times. This chain's CDR3 is CASSLGADGYTF. CDR3 sequence (DNA): TGTGCCAGCAGCTTAGGCGCGGATGGCTACACCTTC. The chain carries TRBV11-2 and TRBJ1-2; unclear D gene. The CDR3 consists of 12 residues. The ends were cut back, 1 base at V and 6 bases at J, with 6 bases in the middle. Germline CDR1 is SGHAT and CDR2 is FQNNGV.

In this sample, this clonotype turned up many times. The rearrangement links TRBV7-8 to TRBJ1-6; perhaps TRBD1 as D (5 bases). Germline V gives CDR1 SGHVS, CDR2 FQNEAQ. V was clipped by 5 bases and J by 16 bases, with 12 bases between them. The CDR3 length is 11 residues. As DNA, the CDR3 is TGTGCCAGCAGCCGTGAGAAGGGGCTCCACTTT. Amino acid sequence: CASSREKGLHF. Full variable domain (rest looked up from reference TRBV7-8 and TRBJ1-6): GAGVSQSPRYKVAKRGQDVALRCDPISGHVSLFWYQQALGQGPEFLTYFQNEAQLDKSGLPSDRFFAERPEGSVSTLKIQRTQQEDSAVYLCASSREKGLHFGNGTRLTVT.

This clonotype has more than one count but fewer than ten. This chain connects TRBV5-1 to TRBJ2-3; the match to TRBD1 covers 8 bases. The CDR3 is 15 residues long. The germline CDR1 and CDR2 sequences are SGHRS and YFSETQ. The V and J ends lost 4 bases and 1 base, in that order; junction bases with no gene match: 5. CDR3 nucleotide sequence: TGCGCCAGCAGCCTGCAGACAGGGGGCACAGATACGCAGTATTTT. Encoded protein: CASSLQTGGTDTQYF.

This chain links TRBV10-2 with TRBJ2-7; the D gene is possibly TRBD1 (5 bases). The CDR3 extends over 14 amino acids. V lost 10 bases to trimming and J lost 2 bases, with 18 bases between them. Germline CDR1 and CDR2: WSHSY and SAAADI. Here the CDR3 reads CATRNMGPAYEQYF. In nucleotides, the CDR3 is TGCGCCACCAGAAACATGGGGCCGGCCTACGAGCAGTACTTC.

The chain combines TRBV6-5 with TRBJ1-2, with 8 bases aligning to TRBD1. This CDR3 comprises 14 residues. Germline lookup yields CDR1 MNHEY and CDR2 SVGAGI. J gave up 4 bases and V 5 bases, and 6 bases lay outside the gene matches. CDR3: CASSAGQGAYGYTF. The CDR3 nucleotides are TGTGCCAGCAGTGCCGGACAGGGCGCCTATGGCTACACCTTC.

This clonotype was observed a handful of times. V is TRBV5-4 and J is TRBJ2-3, with unresolved D. From germline, CDR1 is SGHNT and CDR2 YYREEE (reference sequence). V shed 0 bases and J shed 2 bases, with 7 bases lying between them. This CDR3 is built from 14 residues. CDR3 sequence: CASSLGPTTDTQYF. CDR3 nucleotides: TGTGCCAGCAGCTTGGGACCTACCACAGATACGCAGTATTTT.

This clonotype was counted at least ten times. The rearrangement links TRBV7-2 to TRBJ1-4, with a possible D match to TRBD1 (5 bases). The V and J ends lost 1 base and 7 bases respectively, with 13 bases between them. From germline, CDR1 is SGHTA and CDR2 FQGNSA. The CDR3 sequence is 15 residues long. CDR3 region: CASSLEIDSAEKLFF. The CDR3 DNA reads as TGTGCCAGCAGCTTAGAGATTGACAGTGCTGAAAAACTGTTTTTT.

This clonotype was seen more than once but under ten times. The chain combines TRBV27 with TRBJ2-5, with 7 bases lining up with TRBD2. The length of the CDR3 is 17 residues. Looked up from germline, CDR1 is MNHEY and CDR2 is SMNVEV (reference sequence). V lost 0 bases to trimming and J lost 5 bases; unmatched junction nucleotides: 12. CDR3 in amino acids: CASSLSMYETSHETQYF. CDR3 coding DNA: TGTGCCAGCAGTTTATCTATGTACGAGACTAGCCACGAGACCCAGTACTTC.

This clonotype was seen a handful of times. The V and J genes are TRBV29-1 and TRBJ1-5; 10 positions match TRBD1. The V and J ends lost 7 bases and 7 bases, in that order; junction bases with no gene match: 10. This CDR3 contains 14 residues. Germline V CDR1 and CDR2: SQVTM, ANQGSEA. The CDR3 nucleotides are TGCAGCGCCTCAGGGGGGACAGGGGAGCAGCCCCAGCATTTT. Amino acid sequence: CSASGGTGEQPQHF.

The chain combines TRBV12-3 or TRBV12-4 with TRBJ1-3; no firm D call. This CDR3 has 14 residues. Trimming took 7 bases from V and 0 from J, leaving 10 bases between them. The CDR3 DNA is TGTGCCAGCAAATACGGGCGCTCTGGAAACACCATATATTTT. This sequence encodes CASKYGRSGNTIYF.

Many counts were recorded for this clonotype. This rearrangement joins TRBV6-5 to TRBJ2-1; D may be TRBD2 (5 bases). V was clipped by 3 bases and J by 0 bases, with 12 bases between them. The length of the CDR3 is 16 residues. Germline CDR1 MNHEY, CDR2 SVGAGI. Here the CDR3 DNA reads TGTGCCAGCAGTTATCGGCGGGCCTACTCCTACAATGAGCAGTTCTTC. Translating it yields CASSYRRAYSYNEQFF.

Ten or more counts support this clonotype. The chain couples TRBV5-4 to TRBJ2-3; no definite D call. Trimming removed 4 bases at V and 0 bases at J, with 12 bases between. The CDR3 length is 15 residues. Looked up from germline, CDR1 is SGHNT and CDR2 is YYREEE (reference sequence). The CDR3 bases are TGTGCCAGCAGCGCCCAATTAGCTAGCACAGATACGCAGTATTTT. It specifies CASSAQLASTDTQYF.

The sample holds a few counts of this clonotype. This chain links TRBV7-3 with TRBJ2-2; possible D gene TRBD1, 6 bases. V gave up 3 bases and J gave up 0 bases, with 11 bases separating them. Germline V gene data show CDR1 as SGHTA and CDR2 as FQGTGA. The CDR3 sequence is 16 residues long. The CDR3 here is CASSFWWTANTGELFF. CDR3 DNA: TGTGCCAGCAGCTTTTGGTGGACAGCGAACACCGGGGAGCTGTTTTTT.

J is TRBJ2-7 and V is TRBV27, with a possible D match to TRBD2 (5 bases). CDR1 and CDR2 (germline): MNHEY, SMNVEV (reference sequence). V lost 4 bases and J lost 7, with 8 bases in between. CDR3 size: 11 residues. CDR3 sequence (DNA): TGTGCCAGCAGTTCCGGGATGGAGCAGTACTTC. This codes for CASSSGMEQYF.

This clonotype came up once. A read error may be the cause here, since a much bigger clone is one base away. It is likely a read error, because the conserved phenylalanine at the end of the CDR3 is missing. This chain uses TRBV7-9 with TRBJ1-4; weak D call: TRBD1 (5 bases). Germline CDR1 reads SEHNR; CDR2 reads FQNEAQ (reference sequence). The CDR3 extends over 14 amino acids. V lost 4 bases and J lost 11, with 17 bases in between. The CDR3 DNA sequence: TGTGCCAGCAGCTCTTATGGGGACCCTGGGAAACTGTTTTCT. This codes for CASSSYGDPGKLFS.

This clonotype was counted a few times. V and J are TRBV10-3 and TRBJ1-5; no firm D call. Germline V CDR1 and CDR2: ENHRY, SYGVKD. With 3 bases removed from V and 5 bases from J, the gap between germline ends came to 5 bases. This CDR3 is 12 amino acids long. The CDR3 reads CAISDSDQPQHF. The CDR3 DNA reads as TGTGCCATCAGTGACTCGGATCAGCCCCAGCATTTT.

This clonotype has more than one count but fewer than ten. This rearrangement joins TRBV25-1 to TRBJ2-2; 11 nucleotides match TRBD1. The germline V gene has CDR1 MGHDK and CDR2 SYGVNS. Trimming cost V 8 bases and J 6 bases; bases outside gene matches: 2. The CDR3 length is 13 residues. The CDR3 protein is CASRTGGAGELFF. CDR3 bases: TGTGCCAGCCGGACAGGGGGCGCCGGGGAGCTGTTTTTT.

Many counts were recorded for this clonotype. The chain joins TRBV6-2 or TRBV6-3 to TRBJ1-3, with D possibly matching TRBD1 (5 bases). Germline V gives CDR1 MNHEY, CDR2 SVGEGT. The germline V and J ends were trimmed by 2 bases and 0 bases, with 14 bases remaining between them. This CDR3 is built from 17 residues. The CDR3 sequence is CASSYTGTPSSGNTIYF. DNA of the CDR3: TGTGCCAGCAGTTACACCGGGACGCCGAGCTCTGGAAACACCATATATTTT.

This clonotype has only a few counts. The chain couples TRBV7-2 to TRBJ2-7, with 11 nucleotides matching TRBD1. Germline values: CDR1 SGHTA, CDR2 FQGNSA. This CDR3 is built from 15 residues. V lost 5 bases to trimming and J lost 4 bases; unmatched junction nucleotides: 7. The CDR3 is CASSPSWDRGYEQYF. The CDR3 DNA follows: TGTGCCAGCAGCCCCTCTTGGGACAGGGGGTACGAGCAGTACTTC.

In this sample, this clonotype turned up many times. The V call is TRBV30, the J call TRBJ1-2; D may be TRBD1 (5 bases). The V gene lost 5 bases and the J gene lost 7 bases, with 14 bases spanning the gap. The germline CDR1 and CDR2 sequences are GTSNPN and SVGIG (reference sequence). The length of the CDR3 is 12 residues. Written as DNA, the CDR3 is TGTGCCTGGTCACAAGGGGCCTTTGGCTACACCTTC. Translating it yields CAWSQGAFGYTF.

This clonotype was counted at least ten times. This chain links TRBV7-6 with TRBJ2-7; 9 positions match TRBD1. From germline, CDR1 is SGHVS and CDR2 FNYEAQ. Unmatched junction bases numbered 12, after V lost 5 bases and J lost 4 bases. The CDR3 length is 16 residues. CDR3: CASSNPSGTGIYEQYF. The CDR3 DNA follows: TGTGCCAGCAGCAACCCCTCCGGGACAGGGATTTACGAGCAGTACTTC.

This clonotype showed up many times. This sequence joins TRBV7-8 and TRBJ1-2; D gene unclear. Trimming pared 4 bases from V and 6 bases from J, leaving 21 bases between. Germline CDR1 reads SGHVS; CDR2 reads FQNEAQ. The CDR3 totals 16 residues. The CDR3 loop is CASSSSYALSTDGYTF. The CDR3 bases are TGTGCCAGCAGCTCTAGCTATGCACTGTCCACGGATGGCTACACCTTC.

The table lists this clonotype with a few counts. The V and J genes are TRBV5-5 and TRBJ1-4; weak D call: TRBD1 (5 bases). Germline values: CDR1 SGHKS, CDR2 YYEKEE (reference sequence). The CDR3 runs 16 residues. V was clipped by 2 bases and J by 1 base, with 12 bases between them. CDR3 amino acids: CASSLFGAGTNEKLFF. CDR3 DNA sequence: TGTGCCAGCAGCTTATTCGGGGCTGGAACTAATGAAAAACTGTTTTTT.